The clone carrying this T cell receptor (beta chain) showed up just once. This sample is drawn from a study of blood T cell repertoires in COVID-19. Study in general: Samples of COVID-19 (acute and convalescent) were obtained from the United States, Italy and Spain. PBMCs, B-cell-depleted T cells, or T cells provided the cDNA or gDNA that made up the material.

Between the trimmed V and J ends, which lost 1 base and 2 bases, there was a span of 8 bases. Germline CDR1 reads LNHDA; CDR2 reads SQIVND (reference sequence). The CDR3 has 14 residues. Only in-frame clones appear in the TCRdb table, and some are missing; sequencing was by immunoSEQ multiplex PCR. Here the sample spans roughly 18,000 clones, 85% to 90% being singletons. The V and J genes are TRBV19 and TRBJ2-5; D unresolved. The TCR originated in a man aged 55 to 70 with active COVID-19. Sequenced sample: peripheral blood. The CDR3: CASSIGQGQETQYF. CDR3 coding DNA: TGTGCCAGTAGTATAGGACAAGGACAAGAGACCCAGTACTTC. Full variable domain (outside the CDR3, taken from reference TRBV19 and TRBJ2-5): DGGITQSPKYLFRKEGQNVTLSCEQNLNHDAMYWYRQDPGQGLRLIYYSQIVNDFQKGDIAEGYSVSREKKESFPLTVTSAQKNPTAFYLCASSIGQGQETQYFGPGTRLLVL.